Shown below are 7 T cell receptor beta chains from a single sample sequenced in a study of blood T cell repertoires in COVID-19. Clones were sequenced by immunoSEQ multiplex PCR, and TCRdb holds only the in-frame ones, with some missing. The sample carries about 210,000 clones, about 80% recorded once. The sample was peripheral blood. The receptor set was obtained from an elderly woman with COVID-19, enrolled during active disease.

The chain couples TRBV7-8 to TRBJ1-5; 7 nucleotides line up with TRBD1. Germline lookup yields CDR1 SGHVS and CDR2 FQNEAQ. V shed 5 bases, J shed 3 bases, and the junction held 4 bases outside the gene matches. This CDR3 is 14 amino acids long. The CDR3 sequence is CASSRDRANQPQHF. CDR3 bases: TGTGCCAGCAGCCGAGACAGGGCCAATCAGCCCCAGCATTTT.

V gene TRBV5-1 combines with J gene TRBJ1-2; TRBD1 aligns across 8 bases. CDR1 is SGHRS and CDR2 is YFSETQ in the germline V gene. CDR3 length: 14 amino acids. Unmatched junction bases numbered 9, after V lost 4 bases and J lost 7 bases. The CDR3: CASSPQPGQAGYTF. Written as DNA, the CDR3 is TGCGCCAGCAGCCCACAACCGGGACAGGCTGGCTACACCTTC.

This clone turned up a few times. The V call is TRBV19, the J call TRBJ2-2; 10 bases are a match to TRBD1. Germline V lookup: CDR1 LNHDA, CDR2 SQIVND (reference sequence). Unmatched junction bases numbered 10, after V lost 5 bases and J lost 7 bases. This CDR3 has 16 residues. This CDR3 is CASSSRTGGSGGELFF. Written as DNA, the CDR3 is TGTGCCAGTAGTTCGCGGACAGGGGGAAGTGGCGGGGAGCTGTTTTTT.

The chain recombines TRBV4-1 with TRBJ2-2, with D hard to call. V lost 1 base, J lost 0 bases, and 9 bases lay in between. The CDR3 covers 16 residues. Germline CDR1 is MGHRA and CDR2 is YSYEKL. The CDR3 reads CASSQALRTNTGELFF. For the CDR3, the DNA is TGCGCCAGCAGCCAAGCCCTGCGGACGAACACCGGGGAGCTGTTTTTT.

V is TRBV4-2 and J is TRBJ2-5; TRBD2 matches 12 bases. The CDR3 sequence is 18 residues long. The V segment lost 0 bases and the J segment 4 bases; nucleotides outside the gene matches: 9. The germline V gene has CDR1 LGHNA and CDR2 YNFKEQ. As DNA, the CDR3 is TGTGCCAGCAGCCAAGAAACTAGCGGGGGGCCTTGGGGAGAGACCCAGTACTTC. Translation gives CASSQETSGGPWGETQYF.

The chain employs TRBV2 and TRBJ1-2; the D gene is possibly TRBD1 (5 bases). Germline assignment: CDR1 SNHLY and CDR2 FYNNEI. V was pared by 4 bases and J by 5 bases, with 14 bases between. There are 14 residues in the CDR3. DNA for the CDR3: TGTGCCAGCAGTGGGCAAGGGGCTGGTTATGGCTACACCTTC. This encodes CASSGQGAGYGYTF.

V is TRBV3-1 (or the pseudogene TRBV3-2) and J is TRBJ1-4, with D uncertain. The germline V gene has CDR1 LGHDT and CDR2 YNNKEL (reference sequence). V lost 0 bases, J lost 10 bases, and 18 bases lay in between. The CDR3 loop spans 16 amino acids. CDR3: CASSQEGEVRRGKLFF. The CDR3 bases are TGTGCCAGCAGCCAAGAAGGCGAGGTCAGGCGGGGAAAACTGTTTTTT.